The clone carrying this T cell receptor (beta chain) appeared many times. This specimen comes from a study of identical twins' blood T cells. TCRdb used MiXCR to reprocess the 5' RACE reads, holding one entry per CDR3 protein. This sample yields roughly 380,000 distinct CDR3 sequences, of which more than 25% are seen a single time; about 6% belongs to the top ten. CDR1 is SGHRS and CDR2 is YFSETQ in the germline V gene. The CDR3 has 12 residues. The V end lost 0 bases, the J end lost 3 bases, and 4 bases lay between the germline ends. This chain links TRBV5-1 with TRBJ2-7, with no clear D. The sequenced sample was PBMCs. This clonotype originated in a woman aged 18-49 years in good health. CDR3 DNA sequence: TGCGCCAGCAGCTTGGGTGACTACGAGCAGTACTTC. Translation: CASSLGDYEQYF.